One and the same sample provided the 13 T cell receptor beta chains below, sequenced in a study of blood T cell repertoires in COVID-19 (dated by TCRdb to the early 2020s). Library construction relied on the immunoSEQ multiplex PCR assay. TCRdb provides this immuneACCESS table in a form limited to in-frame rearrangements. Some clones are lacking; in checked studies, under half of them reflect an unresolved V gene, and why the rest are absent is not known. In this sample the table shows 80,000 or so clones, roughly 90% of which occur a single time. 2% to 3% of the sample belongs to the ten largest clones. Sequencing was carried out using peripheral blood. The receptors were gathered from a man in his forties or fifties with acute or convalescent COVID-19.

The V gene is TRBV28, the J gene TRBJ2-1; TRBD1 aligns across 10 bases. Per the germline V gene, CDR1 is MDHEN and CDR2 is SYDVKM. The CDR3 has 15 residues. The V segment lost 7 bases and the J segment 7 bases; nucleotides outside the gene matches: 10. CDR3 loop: CASTPPGQGTNEQFF. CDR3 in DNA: TGTGCCAGCACTCCACCGGGACAGGGGACAAATGAGCAGTTCTTC.

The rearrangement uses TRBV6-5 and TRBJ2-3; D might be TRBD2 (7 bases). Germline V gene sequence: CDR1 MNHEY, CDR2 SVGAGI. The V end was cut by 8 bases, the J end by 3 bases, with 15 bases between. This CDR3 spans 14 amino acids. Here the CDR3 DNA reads TGTGCCAGCTCTCGGGGGGCGAAAACAGATACGCAGTATTTT. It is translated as CASSRGAKTDTQYF.

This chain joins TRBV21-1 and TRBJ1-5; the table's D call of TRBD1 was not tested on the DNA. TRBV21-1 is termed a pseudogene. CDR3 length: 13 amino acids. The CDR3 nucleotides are TGTGCCAGCAGCGAAACACCTGATCAGCCCCAGCATTTT. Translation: CASSETPDQPQHF.

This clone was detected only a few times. This CDR3 reads CASSFSTNTGELFF. CDR3 nucleotide sequence: TGTGCCAGCAGCTTTTCAACTAACACCGGGGAGCTGTTTTTT. The chain joins TRBV7-3 to TRBJ2-2; D is unresolved. V lost 3 bases, J lost 2 bases, and 7 bases lay in between. The CDR3 totals 14 residues. In germline, CDR1 is SGHTA, CDR2 FQGTGA.

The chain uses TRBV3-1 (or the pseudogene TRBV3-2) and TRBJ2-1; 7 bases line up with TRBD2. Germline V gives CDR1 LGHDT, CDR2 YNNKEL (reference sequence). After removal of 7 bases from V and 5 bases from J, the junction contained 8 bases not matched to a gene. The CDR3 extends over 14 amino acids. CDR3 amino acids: CASKPAGSNNEQFF. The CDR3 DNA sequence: TGTGCCAGCAAACCAGCGGGATCGAACAATGAGCAGTTCTTC.

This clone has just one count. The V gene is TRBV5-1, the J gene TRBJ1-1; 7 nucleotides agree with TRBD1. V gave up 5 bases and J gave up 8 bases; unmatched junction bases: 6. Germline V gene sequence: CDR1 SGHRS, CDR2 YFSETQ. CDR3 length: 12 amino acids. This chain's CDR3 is CASRPRGGEAFF. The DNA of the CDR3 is TGCGCCAGCAGACCACGAGGGGGCGAAGCTTTCTTT.

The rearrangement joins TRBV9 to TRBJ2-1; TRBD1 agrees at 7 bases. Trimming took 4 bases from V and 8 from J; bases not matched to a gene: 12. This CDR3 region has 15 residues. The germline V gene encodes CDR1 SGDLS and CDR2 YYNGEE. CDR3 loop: CASSFSGTVGDEQFF. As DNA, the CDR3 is TGTGCCAGCAGCTTCTCCGGGACAGTCGGCGATGAGCAGTTCTTC.

The CDR3 bases are TGTGCCAGCAGATCCACTACGGGACAGGGGGTCTACAATGAGCAGTTCTTC. Translation gives CASRSTTGQGVYNEQFF. V gene TRBV27 combines with J gene TRBJ2-1; 11 nucleotides agree with TRBD1. J gave up 3 bases and V 6 bases, and 10 bases lay outside the gene matches. CDR1 is MNHEY, CDR2 SMNVEV, per germline (reference sequence). The CDR3 contains 17 residues.

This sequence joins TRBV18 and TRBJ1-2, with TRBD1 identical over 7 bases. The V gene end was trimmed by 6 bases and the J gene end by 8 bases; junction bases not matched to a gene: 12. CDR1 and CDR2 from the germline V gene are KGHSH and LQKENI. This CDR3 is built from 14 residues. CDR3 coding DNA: TGTGCCAGCTCGCCCGACAGGGAAGAACGCGGCTACACCTTC. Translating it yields CASSPDREERGYTF.

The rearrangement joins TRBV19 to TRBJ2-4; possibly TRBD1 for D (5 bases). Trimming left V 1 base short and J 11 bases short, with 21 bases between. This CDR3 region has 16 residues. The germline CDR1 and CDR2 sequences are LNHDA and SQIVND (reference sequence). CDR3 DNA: TGTGCCAGTAGTATAGGGAGTATAGGGGCGACGGGCCTTCAGTACTTC. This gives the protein CASSIGSIGATGLQYF.

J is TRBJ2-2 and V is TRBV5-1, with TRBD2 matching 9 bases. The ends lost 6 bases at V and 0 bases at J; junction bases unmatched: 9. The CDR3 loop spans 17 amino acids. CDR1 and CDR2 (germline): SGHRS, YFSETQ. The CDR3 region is CASMVSGSNANTGELFF. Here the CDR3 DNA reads TGCGCCAGCATGGTTAGCGGGAGTAACGCGAACACCGGGGAGCTGTTTTTT.

CDR3 sequence (DNA): TGTGCCAGTAGTATAAGGGCCCTAGCGGGAGGGGATAATGAGCAGTTCTTC. Translated, it gives CASSIRALAGGDNEQFF. The chain employs TRBV19 and TRBJ2-1; 12 bases agree with TRBD2. The CDR3 extends over 17 amino acids. Germline lookup yields CDR1 LNHDA and CDR2 SQIVND (reference sequence). V trimming: 2 bases; J trimming: 7 bases; junction bases outside the gene matches: 9.

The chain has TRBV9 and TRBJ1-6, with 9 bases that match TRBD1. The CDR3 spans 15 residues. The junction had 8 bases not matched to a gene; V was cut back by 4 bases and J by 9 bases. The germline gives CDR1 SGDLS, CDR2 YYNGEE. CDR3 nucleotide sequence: TGTGCCAGCAGCCTCACCGGGACAGGGAGTTCACCCCTCCACTTT. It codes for CASSLTGTGSSPLHF.